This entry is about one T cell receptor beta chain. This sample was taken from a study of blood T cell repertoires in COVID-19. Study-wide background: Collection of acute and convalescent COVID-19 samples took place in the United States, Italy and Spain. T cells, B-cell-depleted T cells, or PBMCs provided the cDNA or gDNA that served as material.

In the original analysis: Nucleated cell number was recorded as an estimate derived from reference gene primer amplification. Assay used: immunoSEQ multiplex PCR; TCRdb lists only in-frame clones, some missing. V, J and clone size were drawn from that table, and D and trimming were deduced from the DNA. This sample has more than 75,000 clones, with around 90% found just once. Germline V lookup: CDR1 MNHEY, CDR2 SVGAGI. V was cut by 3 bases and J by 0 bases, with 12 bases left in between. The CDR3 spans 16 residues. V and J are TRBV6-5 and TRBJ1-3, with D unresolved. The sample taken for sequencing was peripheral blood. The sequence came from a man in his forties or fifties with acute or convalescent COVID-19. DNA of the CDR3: TGTGCCAGCAGTTATACTAGGGCCCCCTCTGGAAACACCATATATTTT. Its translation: CASSYTRAPSGNTIYF.